These 15 T cell receptor beta chains share one sample of origin, sequenced in a study of shared T cell receptors in the human thymus. Here immunoSEQ multiplex PCR was the method, and the copy in TCRdb shows in-frame clones only, minus some. The sample contains fewer than 700,000 clones, roughly 90% of which appear only once. These data also formed part of another study, on human thymus T cells.

Sequenced: thymocytes. These receptors were taken from a boy younger than two with a congenital heart defect.

The J gene is TRBJ2-5, the V gene TRBV27, with TRBD1 matching over 7 bases. The J segment lost 7 bases and the V segment lost 5 bases, leaving 10 bases of the junction unmatched. There are 14 residues in the CDR3. From germline, CDR1 is MNHEY and CDR2 SMNVEV (reference sequence). Here the CDR3 DNA reads TGTGCCAGCAGTGAACAGGGGAATAAGGGGACCCAGTACTTC. Protein: CASSEQGNKGTQYF.

This clone was found a few times. V is TRBV5-6 and J is TRBJ1-3; TRBD1 might be the D (6 bases). The CDR3 length is 16 residues. CDR1 is SGHDT, CDR2 YYEEEE, per germline. The germline V and J ends were trimmed by 0 bases and 4 bases, with 14 bases remaining between them. In nucleotides, the CDR3 is TGTGCCAGCAGCTTGGCGCTAGGGACACGAGGAAACACCATATATTTT. Residues: CASSLALGTRGNTIYF.

The chain has TRBV19 and TRBJ2-5; 12 positions agree with TRBD2. This CDR3 is built from 21 residues. Germline trimming cut 3 bases from V and 1 base from J; bases unmatched to any gene: 18. Germline-derived CDR1 and CDR2 are LNHDA and SQIVND (reference sequence). CDR3 sequence reads: CASSMRVGLGLAGHLQETQYF. The CDR3 DNA sequence: TGTGCCAGTAGTATGAGGGTAGGTTTGGGACTAGCGGGCCATCTCCAAGAGACCCAGTACTTC.

The CDR3 loop is CASSFPLLRGFSTDTQYF. The DNA for the CDR3 is TGCGCCAGCAGCTTCCCTCTTTTGCGGGGGTTTAGCACAGATACGCAGTATTTT. V gene TRBV5-1 combines with J gene TRBJ2-3; 7 positions match TRBD2. V shed 2 bases, J shed 0 bases, and the junction held 12 bases outside the gene matches. Germline V gene data show CDR1 as SGHRS and CDR2 as YFSETQ. The length of the CDR3 is 18 residues.

The chain couples TRBV7-6 to TRBJ2-7; 7 positions agree with TRBD1. V was pared by 4 bases and J by 2 bases, with 8 bases of the junction left unmatched. This CDR3 has 15 residues. CDR1 is SGHVS, CDR2 FNYEAQ, per germline. The CDR3 region has the DNA TGTGCCAGCAGCTACCGGGACAGACCCACCTACGAGCAGTACTTC. Protein: CASSYRDRPTYEQYF.

A few counts support this clone. This chain links TRBV18 with TRBJ1-3, with 8 bases fitting TRBD1. Trimming at V came to 3 bases and at J to 4 bases, leaving 11 bases not matched to a gene. Germline values: CDR1 KGHSH, CDR2 LQKENI. CDR3 size: 17 residues. The CDR3 loop reads CASSPSETGVDGNTIYF. DNA for the CDR3: TGTGCCAGCTCACCCTCCGAGACAGGGGTGGACGGAAACACCATATATTTT.

The chain carries TRBV20-1 and TRBJ2-3; D is ambiguous. The CDR3 contains 11 residues. Trimming removed 6 bases at V and 6 bases at J, with 10 bases between. The germline V gene encodes CDR1 DFQATT and CDR2 SNEGSKA (reference sequence). This CDR3 reads CSAGRVDTQYF. For the CDR3, the DNA is TGCAGTGCGGGCCGAGTGGATACGCAGTATTTT.

The chain uses TRBV5-5 and TRBJ2-1, with 8 nucleotides matching TRBD2. CDR3 length: 18 residues. Germline loops: CDR1 SGHKS, CDR2 YYEKEE (reference sequence). V was pared by 4 bases and J by 4 bases, with 16 bases of the junction left unmatched. The CDR3 bases are TGTGCCAGCAGCCCGGGGGGGGCGGGATTAGGTGAATACAATGAGCAGTTCTTC. Translation gives CASSPGGAGLGEYNEQFF.

The DNA of the CDR3 is TGTGCCAGCAGCGTAGTCCCCGTTGATACGCAGTATTTT. It is translated as CASSVVPVDTQYF. This chain uses TRBV9 with TRBJ2-3; D remains unclear. There are 13 residues in the CDR3. Trimming took 0 bases from V and 6 from J, leaving 8 bases between them. From germline, CDR1 is SGDLS and CDR2 YYNGEE.

This clone was seen more than once but under ten times. The chain couples TRBV21-1 to TRBJ2-1; the table's D call, TRBD1, has no DNA check behind it. TRBV21-1 is assigned pseudogene status. The CDR3 length is 16 residues. The CDR3 is CASSNLGPGSYNEQFF. The CDR3 region has the DNA TGTGCCAGCAGCAACCTCGGCCCAGGCTCCTACAATGAGCAGTTCTTC.

The chain couples TRBV7-2 to TRBJ1-5; D is uncertain. This CDR3 spans 16 amino acids. The V gene lost 5 bases and the J gene lost 1 base, with 15 bases spanning the gap. Germline loops: CDR1 SGHTA, CDR2 FQGNSA. CDR3: CASSSPGIESNQPQHF. The CDR3 region has the DNA TGTGCCAGCAGCAGCCCGGGAATTGAGAGCAATCAGCCCCAGCATTTT.

The chain couples TRBV27 to TRBJ2-3; 7 bases agree with TRBD1. The CDR3 is 15 amino acids. Germline assignment: CDR1 MNHEY and CDR2 SMNVEV (reference sequence). J was trimmed by 0 bases and V by 5 bases; bases with no gene match: 5. This CDR3 is CASSPSDRSTDTQYF. In DNA, the CDR3 is TGTGCCAGCAGTCCATCGGACAGGAGCACAGATACGCAGTATTTT.

The chain carries TRBV6-6 and TRBJ2-7; possibly TRBD2 for D (6 bases). V lost 2 bases, J lost 7 bases, and 18 bases lay in between. The CDR3 sequence is 15 residues long. Germline-derived CDR1 and CDR2 are MNHNY and SVGAGI (reference sequence). In DNA, the CDR3 is TGTGCCAGCAGTTACAAGGGATTCGAGGGAGGAGAGCAGTACTTC. It codes for CASSYKGFEGGEQYF.

This clone was picked up one time. CDR3 sequence (DNA): TGTGCCAGCAGCTTAGCAGGGGGCGGCCAGCCCCAGCATTTT. As protein: CASSLAGGGQPQHF. V and J are TRBV11-2 and TRBJ1-5; 8 positions agree with TRBD1. The CDR3 has 14 residues. Germline V CDR1 and CDR2: SGHAT, FQNNGV. The J segment lost 7 bases and the V segment lost 1 base, leaving 3 bases of the junction unmatched.

Points on this clone: Germline is not matched at one junction end, which may reflect a read error. This chain connects TRBV7-2 to TRBJ2-7, with 8 bases that match TRBD1. The CDR3 has 11 amino acids. The germline V gene has CDR1 SGHTA and CDR2 FQGNSA. In nucleotides, the CDR3 is TGTGCCAGCAGCTTAGCCCGGGACAGGATCTTC. It encodes CASSLARDRIF.